This T cell receptor (beta chain) was sequenced in a study of T cell responses to AZD1222 COVID-19 vaccine. Across the whole study: It was second doses at about 4 or about 12 weeks that were pooled. Overall study results and limits: There were mostly white British donors and more females than males, and clonal diversity was possibly underestimated. With two AZD1222 doses given, Spike-specific TCR breadth and depth both rose. Researchers took repertoire samples only after the peak T cell response had come.

The table came from immunoSEQ multiplex PCR; TCRdb's copy has only in-frame clones and leaves some out. The data hold around 120,000 clones, with approximately 90% observed a single time. As to this clone: No antigen is known for it.

The CDR3 covers 15 residues. In germline, CDR1 is SGHTA, CDR2 FQGNSA. V dropped 5 bases and J dropped 0 bases, with 10 bases sitting between them. Sequencing used peripheral blood, obtained on day 0 of AZD1222 vaccination. This clonotype was sampled from an adult in good health. The chain carries TRBV7-2 and TRBJ1-4; the D is unclear. CDR3 nucleotide sequence: TGTGCCAGCAGCGGTTACGGGACAACTAATGAAAAACTGTTTTTT. It specifies CASSGYGTTNEKLFF.